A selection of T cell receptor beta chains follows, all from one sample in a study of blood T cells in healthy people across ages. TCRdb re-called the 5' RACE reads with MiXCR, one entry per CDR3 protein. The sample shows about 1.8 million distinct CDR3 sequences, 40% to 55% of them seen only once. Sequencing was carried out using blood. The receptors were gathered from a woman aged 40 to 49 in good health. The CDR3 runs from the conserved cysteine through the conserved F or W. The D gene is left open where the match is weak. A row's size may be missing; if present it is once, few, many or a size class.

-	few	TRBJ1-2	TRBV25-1	TGTGCCAGCAGTGAATGGGAGGGGAACTATGGCTACACCTTC	CASSEWEGNYGYTF
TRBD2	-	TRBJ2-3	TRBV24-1	TGCGCCACCCGTCCGGGACTAGCGGGGGCCACAGATACGCAGTATTTT	CATRPGLAGATDTQYF
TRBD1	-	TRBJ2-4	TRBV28	TGTGCCAGCACCGGGACAGACAACATTCAGTACTTC	CASTGTDNIQYF
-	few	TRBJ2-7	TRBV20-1	TGCAGTGCATCAGGGCGGGCTCTCTACGAGCAGTACTTC	CSASGRALYEQYF
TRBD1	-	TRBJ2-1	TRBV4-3	TGCGCCAACAGCCAAGAGGGACAGGGGCACAATGAGCAGTTCTTC	CANSQEGQGHNEQFF
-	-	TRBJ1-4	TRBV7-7	TGTGCTAGCAGCTTATACCAAAATGAAAAACTGTTTTTT	CASSLYQNEKLFF
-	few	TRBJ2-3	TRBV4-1	TGCGCCAGCAAGGCGAGGCGACTGACAGATACGCAGTATTTT	CASKARRLTDTQYF
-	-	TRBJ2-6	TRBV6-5	TGTGCCAGCACGGGCACAGGGACTGGGGCCAGCGTCCTGACTTTC	CASTGTGTGASVLTF
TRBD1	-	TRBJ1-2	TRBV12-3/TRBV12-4	TGTGCCAGCAGTTTCGGGAACAGGGGCTATGGCTACACCTTC	CASSFGNRGYGYTF
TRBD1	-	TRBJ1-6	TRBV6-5	TGTGCCAGCAGTTCCCGACAGGGGACTGATTCACCCCTCCACTTT	CASSSRQGTDSPLHF
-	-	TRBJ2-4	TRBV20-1	TGCAGTGCCCTGGTCCTATCTCCTCGGAGGGAGAACATTCAGTACTTC	CSALVLSPRRENIQYF
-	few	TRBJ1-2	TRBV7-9	TGTGCCCTTCGAGACCGGAGCTATGGCTACACCTTC	CALRDRSYGYTF
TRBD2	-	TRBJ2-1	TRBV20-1	TGCAGTGCTAGAGATTATGAAGTAGGGCTAGCGGGGTACAATGAGCAGTTCTTC	CSARDYEVGLAGYNEQFF
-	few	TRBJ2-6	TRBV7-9	TGTGCCAGCAGTGGCGGAGGAGGGAACTCTGGGGCCAACGTCCTGACTTTC	CASSGGGGNSGANVLTF
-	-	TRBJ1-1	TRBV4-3	TGCGCCAGCAGCCAAGATCGACAGCTGAACACTGAAGCTTTCTTT	CASSQDRQLNTEAFF
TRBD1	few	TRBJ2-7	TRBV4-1	TGCGCCAGCAGCCAAAAGGGGGCGGTCGGGTTCGACGAGCAGTACTTC	CASSQKGAVGFDEQYF
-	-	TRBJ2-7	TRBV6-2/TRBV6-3	TGTGCCAGCGGCCACGGCGGCGAGCAGTACTTC	CASGHGGEQYF
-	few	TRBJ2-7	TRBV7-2	TGTGCCAGCAGCTTTTCGGGGGGCGCACGAGAGCAGTACTTC	CASSFSGGAREQYF
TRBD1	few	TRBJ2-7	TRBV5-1	TGCGCCAGCAGCTCCCTACAGGGGACCCCCTACGAGCAGTACTTC	CASSSLQGTPYEQYF
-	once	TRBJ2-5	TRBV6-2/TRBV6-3	TGTGCCAGCACCCAGGGGAGTGCGGCGCCACCTGATTACAGTGAGCAGTACTTC	CASTQGSAAPPDYSEQYF